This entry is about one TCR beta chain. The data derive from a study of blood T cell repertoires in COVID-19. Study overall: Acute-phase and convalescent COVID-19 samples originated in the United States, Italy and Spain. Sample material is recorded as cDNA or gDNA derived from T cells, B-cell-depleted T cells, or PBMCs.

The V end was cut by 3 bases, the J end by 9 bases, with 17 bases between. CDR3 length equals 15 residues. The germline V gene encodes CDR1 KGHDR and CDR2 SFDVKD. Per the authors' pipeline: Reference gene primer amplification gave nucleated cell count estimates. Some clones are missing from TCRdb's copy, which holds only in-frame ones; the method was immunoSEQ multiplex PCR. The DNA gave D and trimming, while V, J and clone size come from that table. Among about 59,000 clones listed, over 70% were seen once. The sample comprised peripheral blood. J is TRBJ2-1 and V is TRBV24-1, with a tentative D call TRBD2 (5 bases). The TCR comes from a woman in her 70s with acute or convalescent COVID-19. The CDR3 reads CATSDLRPGGLEQFF. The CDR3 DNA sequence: TGTGCCACCAGTGATCTAAGACCAGGAGGACTTGAGCAGTTCTTC.